This T cell receptor (beta chain) comes out of a study of blood T cell repertoires in COVID-19. About the research overall: The United States, Italy and Spain supplied acute and convalescent COVID-19 samples. PBMCs, B-cell-depleted T cells, or T cells provided the cDNA or gDNA that made up the material.

In the original workflow: Researchers report that nucleated cell counts were estimated from reference gene primer amplification. Produced via immunoSEQ multiplex PCR; TCRdb's table is partial and in-frame only. V, J and clone size are those of that table, while D and trimming were read from the DNA. The sample holds approximately 670,000 clones, around 89% seen once. This CDR3 has 15 amino acids. Germline assignment: CDR1 SGDLS and CDR2 YYNGEE. The V and J ends lost 2 bases and 8 bases, in that order; junction bases with no gene match: 5. The V call is TRBV9, the J call TRBJ2-1; TRBD2 aligns across 12 bases. The sequence was collected from a woman younger than 35 with acute or convalescent COVID-19. Material: peripheral blood. In DNA, the CDR3 is TGTGCCAGCAGCGTCCTAGCGGGGGGGCCGGATGAGCAGTTCTTC. This codes for CASSVLAGGPDEQFF.